Shown below are 15 T cell receptor beta chains from a single sample sequenced in a study of CD8 T cells in Susac syndrome. With random hexamers, about 0.5 to 1 ug RNA was reverse transcribed. TCRdb reanalysed the immunoSEQ multiplex PCR reads using MiXCR and keeps one entry per CDR3 protein. The repertoire includes about 50,000 distinct CDR3 sequences, 85% to 95% of them detected once, and 0.4% to 0.55% sits in the top ten. Sequencing was done on a sample of CD8+ T cells from PBMCs. The origin of the receptors is a human donor with multiple sclerosis.

Only one count was recorded for this clonotype. The chain employs TRBV11-2 and TRBJ1-1; D is possibly TRBD1 (5 bases). This CDR3 comprises 14 residues. V was pared by 5 bases and J by 4 bases, with 14 bases between. Germline V gives CDR1 SGHAT, CDR2 FQNNGV. CDR3 DNA: TGTGCCAGCAGCCAGGGAGGGAGGGGCACTGAAGCTTTCTTT. Its protein product is CASSQGGRGTEAFF.

V is TRBV12-3 or TRBV12-4 and J is TRBJ2-7; the D is unclear. The CDR3 covers 11 residues. Between the trimmed V and J ends, which lost 3 bases and 3 bases, there was a span of 3 bases. CDR3 nucleotides: TGTGCCAGCAGTTTCCTCTACGAGCAGTACTTC. Protein: CASSFLYEQYF.

The chain carries TRBV2 and TRBJ2-2; maybe TRBD1 (6 bases). CDR3 length: 15 amino acids. The V gene's germline CDR1 is SNHLY and CDR2 FYNNEI. V shed 7 bases and J shed 6 bases, with 18 bases lying between them. DNA for the CDR3: TGTGCCAGCACCATGTACATAGGGGGTGCCGGGGAGCTGTTTTTT. This gives the protein CASTMYIGGAGELFF.

The V gene is TRBV3-1, the J gene TRBJ1-2; D is undetermined. Trimming stripped 4 bases from V and 8 bases from J, with 11 bases between. This CDR3 spans 12 amino acids. Germline values: CDR1 LGHDT, CDR2 YNNKEL (reference sequence). CDR3 nucleotide sequence: TGTGCCAGCAGCCCGTCCTGGACGGGCTACACCTTC. Its translation: CASSPSWTGYTF. The full variable domain, rest sourced from reference TRBV3-1 and TRBJ1-2, is DTAVSQTPKYLVTQMGNDKSIKCEQNLGHDTMYWYKQDSKKFLKIMFSYNNKELIINETVPNRFSPKSPDKAHLNLHINSLELGDSAVYFCASSPSWTGYTFGSGTRLTVV.

The chain employs TRBV28 and TRBJ2-7; D might be TRBD1 or TRBD2, each matching 6 bases. Deletions cut 2 bases from V and 2 bases from J, with 13 bases between. The CDR3 loop spans 15 amino acids. Germline V gene lookup returns CDR1 MDHEN and CDR2 SYDVKM. CDR3 loop: CASSLTGDIPYEQYF. The CDR3 nucleotides read TGTGCCAGCAGTTTAACGGGGGACATCCCCTACGAGCAGTACTTC.

The rearrangement joins TRBV3-1 to TRBJ1-2, with D possibly TRBD1 on 6 matching bases. Germline assignment: CDR1 LGHDT and CDR2 YNNKEL (reference sequence). This CDR3 has 16 residues. With 1 base removed from V and 2 bases from J, the gap between germline ends came to 14 bases. The CDR3 spells CASSQAGGAANYGYTF. The CDR3 DNA is TGTGCCAGCAGCCAAGCGGGGGGGGCAGCCAACTATGGCTACACCTTC.

V and J are TRBV6-1 and TRBJ1-1, with 7 nucleotides matching TRBD1. This CDR3 region has 12 residues. V gave up 5 bases and J gave up 7 bases; unmatched junction bases: 4. The germline V gene has CDR1 MNHNS and CDR2 SASEGT. This CDR3 reads CASSPTGLEAFF. CDR3 bases: TGTGCCAGCAGTCCGACAGGGCTTGAAGCTTTCTTT.

A word on this clonotype: The junction and the germline gene differ at one end; a read error may be behind it. J is TRBJ1-1 and V is TRBV4-1; possibly TRBD1 for D (5 bases). CDR1 is MGHRA, CDR2 YSYEKL, per germline. The CDR3 sequence is 12 residues long. DNA for the CDR3: TGTGCCAGCAGCCAGGGGAACACTGAAGCTTTCTTT. Its translation: CASSQGNTEAFF.

V and J are TRBV6-5 and TRBJ1-6; D call uncertain. CDR1 is MNHEY, CDR2 SVGAGI, per germline. The V gene lost 4 bases and the J gene lost 8 bases, with 12 bases spanning the gap. CDR3 length equals 14 residues. CDR3 loop: CASSSYRAHSPLHF. The CDR3 coding sequence is TGTGCCAGCAGTTCCTACCGAGCACATTCACCCCTCCACTTT.

This clonotype was detected only once. J is TRBJ1-1 and V is TRBV3-1; TRBD1 agrees at 11 bases. Unmatched junction bases numbered 11, after V lost 2 bases and J lost 0 bases. Germline V CDR1 and CDR2: LGHDT, YNNKEL (reference sequence). The CDR3 is made up of 19 amino acids. The CDR3 DNA sequence: TGTGCCAGCAGCCAACCGGGACAGGGGGTTCTTAATATGAACACTGAAGCTTTCTTT. It encodes CASSQPGQGVLNMNTEAFF.

Comments on this clonotype: Germline and junction disagree at one end, which may indicate a read error. The J gene is TRBJ2-5, the V gene TRBV28; TRBD1 might be the D (6 bases). The germline CDR1 and CDR2 sequences are MDHEN and SYDVKM. The CDR3 has 14 residues. The CDR3 here is CASSLSNQGSPRDF. The CDR3 region has the DNA TGTGCCAGCAGTTTAAGTAACCAGGGGTCCCCCAGGGACTTC. The complete variable domain, with remaining parts taken from reference TRBV28 and TRBJ2-5, reads DVKVTQSSRYLVKRTGEKVFLECVQDMDHENMFWYRQDPGLGLRLIYFSYDVKMKEKGDIPEGYSVSREKKERFSLILESASTNQTSMYLCASSLSNQGSPRDFGPGTRLLVL.

V and J are TRBV12-3 or TRBV12-4 and TRBJ1-2, with 8 positions matching TRBD1. This CDR3 is 15 amino acids long. V shed 7 bases, J shed 2 bases, and the junction held 9 bases outside the gene matches. For the CDR3, the DNA is TGTGCCAGCACAACCCCAGGGACAGGAAACTATGGCTACACCTTC. Translation gives CASTTPGTGNYGYTF.

J is TRBJ2-5 and V is TRBV2, with 7 bases lining up with TRBD1. J was trimmed by 0 bases and V by 4 bases; bases with no gene match: 5. Germline V gene sequence: CDR1 SNHLY, CDR2 FYNNEI. The CDR3 loop spans 15 amino acids. This chain's CDR3 is CASSAWDSNQETQYF. The CDR3 DNA sequence: TGTGCCAGCAGTGCCTGGGACAGCAACCAAGAGACCCAGTACTTC.

The chain uses TRBV11-2 and TRBJ1-1; D is uncertain. The ends were cut back, 0 bases at V and 0 bases at J, with 11 bases in the middle. Germline V gives CDR1 SGHAT, CDR2 FQNNGV. CDR3 length equals 16 residues. The CDR3 here is CASSLDRWPLNTEAFF. DNA of the CDR3: TGTGCCAGCAGCTTAGATCGCTGGCCTTTGAACACTGAAGCTTTCTTT.

This clonotype came up a few times. Written as DNA, the CDR3 is TGTGCCAGCAGCCAAGAGGGACTGGGCACAGATACGCAGTATTTT. Protein sequence: CASSQEGLGTDTQYF. V and J are TRBV3-1 and TRBJ2-3; possibly TRBD2 for D (6 bases). CDR3 size: 15 residues. The V end lost 0 bases, the J end lost 1 base, and 8 bases lay between the germline ends. Germline assignment: CDR1 LGHDT and CDR2 YNNKEL (reference sequence).